These 10 T cell receptor beta chains were sequenced from one sample in a study of blood T cell repertoires in COVID-19. Method: immunoSEQ multiplex PCR; TCRdb's copy keeps in-frame clones and lacks some. In the table there are a few hundred thousand clones, almost 90% of which are singletons. The sequenced sample was peripheral blood. These receptors were obtained from a woman aged 25 to 39 with COVID-19, enrolled during active disease.

This chain connects TRBV5-5 to TRBJ2-1; no reliable D call. The germline V and J ends were trimmed by 4 bases and 5 bases, with 16 bases remaining between them. This CDR3 has 15 residues. Germline CDR1 reads SGHKS; CDR2 reads YYEKEE (reference sequence). The CDR3 coding sequence is TGTGCCAGCAGCGCCGGTTGGGCTTCGGACAATGAGCAGTTCTTC. The encoded protein is CASSAGWASDNEQFF. Complete variable domain (other parts from reference TRBV5-5 and TRBJ2-1): DAGVTQSPTHLIKTRGQQVTLRCSPISGHKSVSWYQQVLGQGPQFIFQYYEKEERGRGNFPDRFSARQFPNYSSELNVNALLLGDSALYLCASSAGWASDNEQFFGPGTRLTVL.

The chain recombines TRBV3-1 (or the pseudogene TRBV3-2) with TRBJ1-2; a possible D gene is TRBD1 (6 bases). CDR3 length equals 14 residues. CDR1 and CDR2 (germline): LGHDT, YNNKEL (reference sequence). With 1 base removed from V and 7 bases from J, the gap between germline ends came to 13 bases. The CDR3 loop reads CASSQALQGRGYTF. CDR3 coding DNA: TGTGCCAGCAGCCAAGCTTTACAGGGTCGTGGCTACACCTTC.

This chain links TRBV7-8 with TRBJ2-1; 11 positions match TRBD2. The length of the CDR3 is 16 residues. The V segment lost 6 bases and the J segment 7 bases; nucleotides outside the gene matches: 11. The germline gives CDR1 SGHVS, CDR2 FQNEAQ. DNA of the CDR3: TGTGCCAGCAGTGGGCAAATTAGCGGGAGGGTTAATGAGCAGTTCTTC. Amino acids: CASSGQISGRVNEQFF.

The V call is TRBV12-3 or TRBV12-4, the J call TRBJ1-2, with D uncertain. The CDR3 runs to 11 residues. V was clipped by 4 bases and J by 8 bases, with 8 bases between them. The DNA for the CDR3 is TGTGCCAGCAGTTCGGCGGAGGGCTACACCTTC. Translation gives CASSSAEGYTF.

Only one count was recorded for this clone. The gene calls are TRBV29-1 and TRBJ1-1; TRBD1 matches at 9 bases. The CDR3 sequence is 13 residues long. Germline trimming cut 5 bases from V and 8 bases from J; bases unmatched to any gene: 9. Germline lookup yields CDR1 SQVTM and CDR2 ANQGSEA. This CDR3 reads CSVCRDRVGEAFF. The CDR3, as DNA: TGCAGCGTTTGCAGGGACAGGGTTGGAGAAGCTTTCTTT.

This clone is a singleton in its sample. The genes are TRBV24-1 and TRBJ2-1; D perhaps matches TRBD1 (5 bases). Trimming shortened V by 0 bases and J by 2 bases, and 7 bases separated the two germline ends. The CDR3 loop spans 15 amino acids. The germline V gene has CDR1 KGHDR and CDR2 SFDVKD. The CDR3 DNA follows: TGTGCCACCAGTGATTTGGGCAGGGCCTACAATGAGCAGTTCTTC. Its translation is CATSDLGRAYNEQFF.

V usage is TRBV7-9 and J usage is TRBJ2-3; TRBD1 might be the D (6 bases). The CDR3 spans 18 residues. With 5 bases removed from V and 0 bases from J, the gap between germline ends came to 21 bases. CDR1 SEHNR and CDR2 FQNEAQ come from the germline V gene (reference sequence). The CDR3: CASSPRTATLRSTDTQYF. CDR3 bases: TGTGCCAGCAGCCCCAGGACAGCGACGTTGCGTAGCACAGATACGCAGTATTTT.

CDR3 sequence: CASSFRDRPVGTQYF. The CDR3 DNA follows: TGTGCCAGCAGTTTTAGGGACAGACCTGTTGGGACCCAGTACTTC. The V and J genes are TRBV28 and TRBJ2-5, with 7 bases identical to TRBD1. The germline CDR1 and CDR2 sequences are MDHEN and SYDVKM. The CDR3 totals 15 residues. V was clipped by 3 bases and J by 7 bases; unmatched bases: 11.

The J gene is TRBJ2-3, the V gene TRBV19; 9 positions agree with TRBD2. This CDR3 is 16 amino acids long. Germline CDR1 and CDR2: LNHDA and SQIVND (reference sequence). J gave up 4 bases and V 3 bases, and 8 bases lay outside the gene matches. CDR3 residues: CASSMKGGRAPDTQYF. The DNA for the CDR3 is TGTGCCAGTAGTATGAAGGGCGGGAGGGCCCCAGATACGCAGTATTTT. The variable domain in full, completed from reference TRBV19 and TRBJ2-3, reads DGGITQSPKYLFRKEGQNVTLSCEQNLNHDAMYWYRQDPGQGLRLIYYSQIVNDFQKGDIAEGYSVSREKKESFPLTVTSAQKNPTAFYLCASSMKGGRAPDTQYFGPGTRLTVL.

The rearrangement links TRBV28 to TRBJ2-1, with 8 bases aligning to TRBD2. The V gene end was trimmed by 3 bases and the J gene end by 11 bases; junction bases not matched to a gene: 15. This CDR3 contains 16 residues. CDR1 and CDR2 (germline): MDHEN, SYDVKM. CDR3 sequence: CASSFRGGASSVKQFF. The CDR3 nucleotides read TGTGCCAGCAGTTTTCGGGGGGGGGCCTCCTCGGTGAAGCAGTTCTTC.